This T cell receptor beta chain was captured in a study of blood T cell repertoires in COVID-19. Study context: The United States, Italy and Spain were the sources of the acute and convalescent COVID-19 samples. T cells, B-cell-depleted T cells, or PBMCs supplied cDNA or gDNA.

Original processing methods: Amplifying reference gene primers gave estimates of nucleated cell counts. Clones were sequenced by immunoSEQ multiplex PCR, and TCRdb holds only the in-frame ones, with some missing. V, J and clone size are those of that table, while D and trimming were read from the DNA. This table has about 410,000 clones, 86% appearing once. This clone has a handful of counts. The CDR3 is 15 residues long. Germline CDR1 is SGHRS and CDR2 is YFSETQ. Trimming left V 0 bases short and J 1 base short, with 9 bases between. The rearrangement joins TRBV5-1 to TRBJ2-3; no definite D call. This clonotype was sampled from a woman aged 30 to 39 with active or convalescent COVID-19. The sample was peripheral blood. The CDR3 protein is CASSLETPGTDTQYF. The CDR3 DNA follows: TGCGCCAGCAGCTTGGAGACTCCGGGCACAGATACGCAGTATTTT.